These T cell receptor beta chains were read from a single sample in a study of cytomegalovirus exposure and HLA in healthy donors. Repertoires were generated with immunoSEQ multiplex PCR, while TCRdb's copy carries only in-frame clones and drops some. The table has around 180,000 clones, roughly 85% seen once. Sequencing used PBMCs. All receptors come from a woman aged 40 to 50 in good health and CMV-seronegative. Both conserved end residues are part of each CDR3. D genes are given only for firm matches. Clone sizes are given selectively: once, few, many, or a class where the clone is expanded.

TRBJ1-3	NA	TRBV28	NA	CASRPPGGPGNTIYF	TGTGCCAGCAGACCACCGGGGGGGCCCGGAAACACCATATATTTT
TRBJ2-2	NA	TRBV9	NA	CASQGGGPGELFF	TGTGCCAGCCAAGGGGGAGGGCCCGGGGAGCTGTTTTTT
TRBJ1-4	few	TRBV5-1	NA	CASSLAYGGNEKLFF	TGCGCCAGCAGCTTGGCGTACGGGGGGAATGAAAAACTGTTTTTT
TRBJ1-4	NA	TRBV30	NA	CAWSVRVNEKLFF	TGTGCCTGGAGTGTGAGGGTGAACGAAAAACTGTTTTTT
TRBJ2-3	NA	TRBV19	NA	CASSTTGLSTDTQYF	TGTGCCAGTAGTACTACAGGGCTCAGCACAGATACGCAGTATTTT
TRBJ1-2	NA	TRBV30	TRBD1	CAWSVQGTGGYGYTF	TGTGCCTGGAGTGTACAAGGGACAGGGGGCTATGGCTACACCTTC
TRBJ2-1	NA	TRBV29-1	NA	CSVEDPERQTYNEQFF	TGCAGCGTTGAAGATCCTGAGCGGCAGACCTACAATGAGCAGTTCTTC
TRBJ2-5	NA	TRBV28	TRBD2	CASSFGTSGRARKETQYF	TGTGCCAGCAGTTTTGGGACTAGCGGGAGGGCCCGAAAGGAGACCCAGTACTTC
TRBJ2-7	NA	TRBV28	NA	CASSLFNEQYF	TGTGCCAGCAGTTTATTTAACGAGCAGTACTTC
TRBJ2-7	NA	TRBV28	NA	CASKLNYEQYF	TGTGCCAGCAAACTTAATTACGAGCAGTACTTC
TRBJ2-5	NA	TRBV30	TRBD2	CAWRRVAGGQETQYF	TGTGCCTGGAGAAGAGTAGCGGGGGGTCAAGAGACCCAGTACTTC
TRBJ2-5	NA	TRBV28	TRBD1	CASSWDRGRGETQYF	TGTGCCAGCAGTTGGGACAGGGGGCGAGGAGAGACCCAGTACTTC
TRBJ1-4	NA	TRBV7-8	TRBD1	CASSFDRGFEKLFF	TGTGCCAGCAGTTTCGACAGGGGGTTTGAGAAACTGTTTTTT
TRBJ2-7	NA	TRBV30	TRBD2	CAWSPPGSGSWACGQYF	TGTGCCTGGAGTCCCCCAGGTAGCGGGAGCTGGGCCTGCGGGCAGTACTTC
TRBJ2-3	NA	TRBV28	NA	CASSPGGRNADTQYF	TGTGCCAGCAGTCCCGGAGGGAGGAACGCAGATACGCAGTATTTT
TRBJ1-1	few	TRBV28	NA	CASSPPENAEAFF	TGTGCCAGCAGTCCACCTGAGAATGCTGAAGCTTTCTTT
TRBJ2-3	NA	TRBV10-2	TRBD2	CASSESRGPLAGGADTQYF	TGCGCCAGCAGTGAGTCGAGAGGCCCCCTAGCGGGGGGGGCAGATACGCAGTATTTT
TRBJ1-5	NA	TRBV10-3	TRBD1	CAISPNRGNQPQHF	TGTGCCATCAGCCCTAACAGGGGGAATCAGCCCCAGCATTTT
TRBJ2-7	NA	TRBV28	TRBD1	CASSARTGSSYEQYF	TGTGCCAGCAGTGCTAGGACAGGGAGCTCCTACGAGCAGTACTTC
TRBJ2-7	NA	TRBV7-9	TRBD2	CASSSGLAGGPVPPEQYF	TGTGCCAGCAGCTCGGGGCTAGCGGGAGGGCCAGTTCCGCCAGAGCAGTACTTC
TRBJ1-1	few	TRBV10-3	NA	CAITTLGEGGNTEAFF	TGTGCCATCACTACTCTTGGTGAGGGCGGGAACACTGAAGCTTTCTTT
TRBJ2-1	NA	TRBV7-9	NA	CASSLGTGSYNEQFF	TGTGCCAGCAGCTTAGGAACGGGGTCCTACAATGAGCAGTTCTTC
TRBJ1-2	few	TRBV6-6	TRBD1	CASSTPTGWVYGYTF	TGTGCCAGCAGTACCCCGACAGGGTGGGTCTATGGCTACACCTTC
TRBJ1-6	NA	TRBV10-3	NA	CAISGQGGDSPLHF	TGTGCCATCAGTGGCCAGGGAGGAGATTCACCCCTCCACTTT
TRBJ2-5	NA	TRBV29-1	NA	CSVEDGSGETQYF	TGCAGCGTTGAAGATGGTAGCGGAGAGACCCAGTACTTC
TRBJ2-3	NA	TRBV4-3	TRBD1	CASSQEGTGDTDTQYF	TGCGCCAGCAGCCAAGAAGGGACAGGGGACACAGATACGCAGTATTTT
TRBJ2-1	once	TRBV27	NA	CASSLPGSYNEQFF	TGTGCCAGCAGTTTACCAGGGTCCTACAATGAGCAGTTCTTC
TRBJ1-3	NA	TRBV15	TRBD1	CATSRGQGRALNTIYF	TGTGCCACCAGCAGAGGACAGGGCCGGGCGTTGAACACCATATATTTT
TRBJ2-1	once	TRBV27	TRBD1	CASSFSGHRGRNEQFF	TGTGCCAGCAGTTTTAGTGGTCACAGGGGGAGAAATGAGCAGTTCTTC
TRBJ2-1	NA	TRBV15	NA	CATTRTLMGRGSYNEQFF	TGTGCCACTACTCGTACTTTAATGGGCCGGGGCTCCTACAATGAGCAGTTCTTC
TRBJ2-5	NA	TRBV5-1	NA	CASSLSQGSQETQYF	TGCGCCAGCAGCTTGAGCCAGGGGTCCCAAGAGACCCAGTACTTC
TRBJ2-7	once	TRBV5-1	TRBD2	CASSGGTSGRGEQYF	TGCGCCAGCAGCGGGGGGACTAGCGGGAGAGGCGAGCAGTACTTC
TRBJ2-7	NA	TRBV27	NA	CASFSLYEQYF	TGTGCCAGCTTTTCCCTATACGAGCAGTACTTC
TRBJ2-1	NA	TRBV9	NA	CASSAPAGGLDEQFF	TGTGCCAGCAGCGCTCCCGCCGGCGGCCTAGATGAGCAGTTCTTC
TRBJ1-5	NA	TRBV19	NA	CASSIGVGGNQPQHF	TGTGCCAGTAGTATAGGGGTCGGGGGAAATCAGCCCCAGCATTTT
TRBJ2-1	once	TRBV7-2	NA	CASSLVGLAGNEQFF	TGTGCCAGCAGCTTAGTGGGACTCGCCGGCAATGAGCAGTTCTTC
TRBJ1-1	NA	TRBV5-1	NA	CASSLIVQGDTEAFF	TGCGCCAGCAGCTTGATCGTCCAGGGTGACACTGAAGCTTTCTTT
TRBJ1-1	NA	TRBV29-1	NA	CSVRAGWNTEAFF	TGCAGCGTTAGAGCAGGCTGGAACACTGAAGCTTTCTTT
TRBJ2-5	NA	TRBV29-1	TRBD1	CSVEDWAGGRETQYF	TGCAGCGTTGAAGATTGGGCAGGGGGTCGGGAGACCCAGTACTTC
TRBJ2-1	NA	TRBV4-3	TRBD2	CASSQDGGTSSYNEQFF	TGCGCCAGCAGCCAAGATGGCGGGACTAGCTCCTACAATGAGCAGTTCTTC
TRBJ1-1	NA	TRBV6-5	TRBD1	CASSRTDRVNTEAFF	TGTGCCAGCAGTAGAACGGACAGGGTGAACACTGAAGCTTTCTTT
TRBJ2-5	NA	TRBV5-6	TRBD2	CASSFGGVPGETQYF	TGTGCCAGCAGCTTCGGGGGGGTCCCTGGGGAGACCCAGTACTTC
TRBJ1-5	NA	TRBV27	TRBD1	CASSPTRTGARQPQHF	TGTGCCAGCAGTCCCACGAGGACAGGGGCGCGTCAGCCCCAGCATTTT
TRBJ2-7	NA	TRBV6-5	NA	CASSHPGRAPYEQYF	TGTGCCAGCAGTCACCCCGGGCGGGCACCCTACGAGCAGTACTTC
TRBJ2-3	NA	TRBV14	TRBD2	CASSPGLASDTQYF	TGTGCCAGCAGCCCCGGACTAGCCTCAGATACGCAGTATTTT
TRBJ2-5	NA	TRBV6-5	TRBD2	CASSYVAGGRETQYF	TGTGCCAGCAGTTACGTTGCGGGGGGGCGAGAGACCCAGTACTTC
TRBJ1-2	NA	TRBV10-1	NA	CASSDHRDNYGYTF	TGCGCCAGCAGTGACCACAGGGATAACTATGGCTACACCTTC
TRBJ1-1	once	TRBV30	NA	CAWSLAREAFF	TGTGCCTGGAGTCTCGCCAGAGAAGCTTTCTTT
TRBJ1-2	NA	TRBV14	NA	CASSREDRRPGGYTF	TGTGCCAGCAGCCGAGAAGACAGGCGCCCAGGTGGCTACACCTTC
TRBJ1-1	NA	TRBV12-1	NA	CASSFRGTNTEAFF	TGTGCCAGCAGCTTTAGGGGGACGAACACTGAAGCTTTCTTT
TRBJ2-5	NA	TRBV9	TRBD2	CASSPELAGKETQYF	TGTGCCAGCAGCCCAGAACTAGCGGGGAAAGAGACCCAGTACTTC
TRBJ2-7	NA	TRBV7-2	NA	CASSPAVSYEQYF	TGTGCCAGCAGCCCAGCGGTTTCCTACGAGCAGTACTTC
TRBJ2-7	NA	TRBV27	NA	CASSLMQGLSYEQYF	TGTGCCAGCAGTTTGATGCAGGGCCTCTCCTACGAGCAGTACTTC
TRBJ1-4	NA	TRBV15	TRBD1	CATSRDGTGVEKLFF	TGTGCCACCAGCAGAGACGGGACAGGGGTGGAAAAACTGTTTTTT
TRBJ1-1	NA	TRBV9	NA	CASSGLLGGNTEAFF	TGTGCCAGCAGCGGGCTCCTCGGGGGAAACACTGAAGCTTTCTTT